One and the same sample provided the 20 T cell receptor beta chains below, sequenced in a study of blood T cell repertoires in COVID-19. The data were produced by immunoSEQ multiplex PCR, yet TCRdb's version contains in-frame clones alone and is incomplete. The table has about 88,000 clones, 88% seen once; the top ten hold 8.5% to 14%. The material sequenced was peripheral blood. The receptors here all came from an elderly man with acute or convalescent COVID-19.

This clone is medium-sized (0.01 to 0.1%) by share. J is TRBJ2-3 and V is TRBV19; 7 bases line up with TRBD1. V dropped 0 bases and J dropped 7; count of bases not matched to a gene: 7. Germline CDR1 and CDR2: LNHDA and SQIVND (reference sequence). The CDR3 sequence is 15 residues long. Here the CDR3 reads CASSIEGTVQNTQYF. CDR3 DNA sequence: TGTGCCAGTAGTATAGAGGGGACAGTTCAGAATACGCAGTATTTT.

This sequence joins TRBV7-2 and TRBJ2-1; the D is unclear. The CDR3 has 14 residues. V lost 1 base to trimming and J lost 4 bases, with 8 bases between them. CDR1 and CDR2 from the germline V gene are SGHTA and FQGNSA. CDR3 DNA sequence: TGTGCCAGCAGCTTAGATCGGAGTTACAATGAGCAGTTCTTC. Protein product: CASSLDRSYNEQFF.

V usage is TRBV18 and J usage is TRBJ2-5, with 7 bases identical to TRBD2. The CDR3 consists of 15 residues. CDR1 is KGHSH and CDR2 is LQKENI in the germline V gene. V shed 5 bases and J 5 bases; nucleotides not matched to a gene: 11. The CDR3 protein is CASSSSGTRGETQYF. In DNA form, the CDR3 reads TGTGCCAGCTCATCGTCCGGGACGCGGGGGGAGACCCAGTACTTC.

The chain uses TRBV12-3 or TRBV12-4 and TRBJ2-3; no definite D call. Trimming took 1 base from V and 6 from J, leaving 8 bases between them. The CDR3 runs to 13 residues. For the CDR3, the DNA is TGTGCCAGCAGTTTAGACGAGCCCGATACGCAGTATTTT. This encodes CASSLDEPDTQYF.

The rearrangement links TRBV6-1 to TRBJ2-7; D is ambiguous. Germline loops: CDR1 MNHNS, CDR2 SASEGT. This CDR3 is 12 amino acids long. The V end lost 7 bases, the J end lost 1 base, and 8 bases lay between the germline ends. CDR3 loop: CASMAGSYEQYF. The DNA of the CDR3 is TGTGCCAGCATGGCAGGTTCCTACGAGCAGTACTTC.

The CDR3 sequence is CASSLTGGLVSGTDTQYF. CDR3 DNA sequence: TGCGCCAGCAGCTTGACGGGGGGGCTCGTGAGTGGCACAGATACGCAGTATTTT. The J gene is TRBJ2-3, the V gene TRBV5-1, with TRBD2 matching over 8 bases. Germline values: CDR1 SGHRS, CDR2 YFSETQ. V trimming: 1 base; J trimming: 1 base; junction bases outside the gene matches: 11. The CDR3 sequence is 18 residues long.

The chain has TRBV6-6 and TRBJ2-1; no reliable D call. The CDR3 extends over 13 amino acids. CDR1 and CDR2 (germline): MNHNY, SVGAGI (reference sequence). Trimming left V 5 bases short and J 0 bases short, with 5 bases between. The CDR3 DNA sequence: TGTGCCAGCAGTCAGCACTCCTACAATGAGCAGTTCTTC. Its protein is CASSQHSYNEQFF.

CDR3 sequence (DNA): TGTGCCACCAGCGACTTTCCGCGGACCCAGTACTTC. As protein: CATSDFPRTQYF. The rearrangement links TRBV15 to TRBJ2-5; D unresolved. This CDR3 comprises 12 residues. Per germline, CDR1 LNHNV and CDR2 YYDKDF (reference sequence). V dropped 5 bases and J dropped 7 bases, with 11 bases sitting between them.

This CDR3 reads CSVGAGGNQPQHF. Here the CDR3 DNA reads TGCAGCGTTGGGGCAGGTGGGAATCAGCCCCAGCATTTT. The rearrangement joins TRBV29-1 to TRBJ1-5; D is ambiguous. CDR3 length: 13 residues. Germline lookup yields CDR1 SQVTM and CDR2 ANQGSEA. The germline V and J ends were trimmed by 4 bases and 4 bases, with 11 bases remaining between them.

The J gene is TRBJ1-1, the V gene TRBV5-1; weak D call: TRBD1 (5 bases). This CDR3 contains 15 residues. The V and J ends lost 2 bases and 8 bases respectively, with 19 bases between them. Germline loops: CDR1 SGHRS, CDR2 YFSETQ. Here the CDR3 reads CASSFNPGQGTEAFF. DNA for the CDR3: TGCGCCAGCAGCTTTAATCCCGGTCAGGGAACGGAAGCTTTCTTT.

As concerns this clone: One junction end disagrees with the germline gene, perhaps due to a read error. The chain combines TRBV7-7 with TRBJ2-7; D is undetermined. The CDR3 has 13 residues. Germline V gives CDR1 SSHAT, CDR2 FNYEAQ (reference sequence). The CDR3, as DNA: TGTGCTAGCAGCCCCAGCACCCCCGGGGAGCAGTACTTC. It codes for CASSPSTPGEQYF. Looking up the rest from reference TRBV7-7 and TRBJ2-7 gives the full variable domain: GAGVSQSPRYKVTKRGQDVTLRCDPISSHATLYWYQQALGQGPEFLTYFNYEAQPDKSGLPSDRFSAERPEGSISTLTIQRTEQRDSAMYRCASSPSTPGEQYFGPGTRLTVT.

The gene calls are TRBV11-2 and TRBJ2-7; D perhaps matches TRBD1 (6 bases). The CDR3 is 15 residues long. Germline lookup yields CDR1 SGHAT and CDR2 FQNNGV. V was shortened by 0 bases and J by 1 base, with 10 bases between the two germline ends. Here the CDR3 DNA reads TGTGCCAGCAGCTTAGATAGAGGACAGTCCTACGAGCAGTACTTC. Translated, it gives CASSLDRGQSYEQYF.

This clone has a single count. V gene TRBV7-9 combines with J gene TRBJ1-4; 8 bases are a match to TRBD1. The CDR3 spans 14 residues. Germline assignment: CDR1 SEHNR and CDR2 FQNEAQ (reference sequence). V was clipped by 6 bases and J by 8 bases; unmatched bases: 8. In DNA form, the CDR3 reads TGTGCCAGCAGTCCCCAGGGGGCAAACGAAAAACTGTTTTTT. Encoded protein: CASSPQGANEKLFF. Looking up the rest from reference TRBV7-9 and TRBJ1-4 gives the full variable domain: DTGVSQNPRHKITKRGQNVTFRCDPISEHNRLYWYRQTLGQGPEFLTYFQNEAQLEKSRLLSDRFSAERPKGSFSTLEIQRTEQGDSAMYLCASSPQGANEKLFFGSGTQLSVL.

J is TRBJ1-5 and V is TRBV19; 12 nucleotides line up with TRBD1. Unmatched junction bases numbered 6, after V lost 5 bases and J lost 7 bases. The germline CDR1 and CDR2 sequences are LNHDA and SQIVND (reference sequence). The CDR3 spans 15 residues. CDR3 bases: TGTGCCAGTAGTCCCGGGACAGGGGGCAGGCAGCCCCAGCATTTT. Translating gives CASSPGTGGRQPQHF.

This clone was recorded once. V is TRBV28 and J is TRBJ2-7; 12 bases map to TRBD2. The germline CDR1 and CDR2 sequences are MDHEN and SYDVKM. The V gene end was trimmed by 6 bases and the J gene end by 6 bases; junction bases not matched to a gene: 6. This CDR3 has 14 amino acids. The chain's CDR3 is CASRRLAGAVEQYF. The DNA of the CDR3 is TGTGCCAGCAGGCGACTAGCGGGAGCTGTCGAGCAGTACTTC.

The rearrangement links TRBV19 to TRBJ2-2; 7 bases are shared with TRBD2. CDR1 is LNHDA, CDR2 SQIVND, per germline (reference sequence). CDR3 length: 12 amino acids. The chain's CDR3 is CPRETGTGELFF. For the CDR3, the DNA is TGTCCGCGGGAGACGGGCACCGGGGAGCTGTTTTTT.

The V and J genes are TRBV3-1 (or the pseudogene TRBV3-2) and TRBJ1-3; D is undetermined. The germline CDR1 and CDR2 sequences are LGHDT and YNNKEL (reference sequence). V dropped 1 base and J dropped 0 bases, with 7 bases sitting between them. CDR3 length: 15 amino acids. The CDR3 loop is CASSQGGSSGNTIYF. CDR3 DNA: TGTGCCAGCAGCCAAGGCGGCAGCTCTGGAAACACCATATATTTT.

The chain recombines TRBV19 with TRBJ1-6, with a tentative D call TRBD1 (5 bases). Deletions cut 3 bases from V and 9 bases from J, with 15 bases between. The CDR3 contains 15 residues. Looked up from germline, CDR1 is LNHDA and CDR2 is SQIVND (reference sequence). In DNA form, the CDR3 reads TGTGCCAGTAGTATCGAAGGGGCGGTCGGTTCACCCCTCCACTTT. It codes for CASSIEGAVGSPLHF.

V gene TRBV3-1 (or the pseudogene TRBV3-2) combines with J gene TRBJ2-3, with D possibly being TRBD2 (6 bases). The CDR3 is 14 residues long. From germline, CDR1 is LGHDT and CDR2 YNNKEL (reference sequence). V was pared by 4 bases and J by 1 base, with 9 bases between. The CDR3 region is CASSPTGGTDTQYF. The CDR3 DNA reads TGTGCCAGCAGCCCAACGGGAGGCACAGATACGCAGTATTTT.

This rearrangement joins TRBV6-5 to TRBJ2-5, with TRBD1 matching over 8 bases. Per the germline V gene, CDR1 is MNHEY and CDR2 is SVGAGI. The CDR3 is 15 amino acids. Germline trimming cut 6 bases from V and 5 bases from J; bases unmatched to any gene: 11. The CDR3, as DNA: TGTGCCAGCAGAGACAGGACAGGGACGGGGGAGACCCAGTACTTC. As protein: CASRDRTGTGETQYF.